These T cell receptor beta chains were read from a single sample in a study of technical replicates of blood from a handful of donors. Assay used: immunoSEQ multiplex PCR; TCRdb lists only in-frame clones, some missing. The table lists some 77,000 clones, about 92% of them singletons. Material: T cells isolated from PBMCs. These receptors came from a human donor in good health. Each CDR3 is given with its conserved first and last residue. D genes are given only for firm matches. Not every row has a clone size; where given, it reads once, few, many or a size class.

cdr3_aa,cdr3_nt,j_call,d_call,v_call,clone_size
CASGTVQESQYF,TGCGCCAGCGGGACAGTTCAAGAGTCCCAGTACTTC,TRBJ2-5,TRBD1,TRBV5-1,.
CASSVNRGSGYTF,TGTGCCAGTAGTGTTAACAGGGGAAGCGGCTACACCTTC,TRBJ1-2,TRBD1,TRBV19,.
CASSIIAGGSEQYF,TGTGCCAGCAGCATTATAGCCGGGGGGAGCGAGCAGTACTTC,TRBJ2-7,TRBD2,TRBV6-5,.
CASSLSYSNQPQHF,TGCGCCAGTTCGCTTAGTTATAGCAATCAGCCCCAGCATTTT,TRBJ1-5,.,TRBV4-3,.
CASSFTSGSTNEQFF,TGTGCCAGCAGCTTCACTAGCGGATCAACCAATGAGCAGTTCTTC,TRBJ2-1,TRBD2,TRBV11-2,.
CASSLQETQYF,TGTGCCAGCAGCCTGCAAGAGACCCAGTACTTC,TRBJ2-5,.,TRBV7-6,.
CASSESFDRGYEQYF,TGCGCCAGCAGTGAGTCCTTTGACAGGGGGTACGAGCAGTACTTC,TRBJ2-7,TRBD1,TRBV10-1,.
CASSFDTRNTEAFF,TGTGCCAGCAGTTTTGACACGCGGAACACTGAAGCTTTCTTT,TRBJ1-1,.,TRBV6-6,.
CSAFMNTEAFF,TGCAGTGCTTTCATGAACACTGAAGCTTTCTTT,TRBJ1-1,.,TRBV20-1,.
CASSIVRAGNQPQHF,TGTGCCAGTAGTATAGTCAGGGCCGGCAATCAGCCCCAGCATTTT,TRBJ1-5,.,TRBV19,.
CASSDIGKNTEAFF,TGTGCCAGCAGTGATATTGGCAAGAACACTGAAGCTTTCTTT,TRBJ1-1,.,TRBV2,.
CASSPVLAETTGELFF,TGTGCCAGCTCACCAGTACTAGCGGAGACCACCGGGGAGCTGTTTTTT,TRBJ2-2,TRBD2,TRBV18,.
CASSQIGTGWPEAFF,TGCGCCAGCAGCCAGATTGGAACAGGGTGGCCTGAAGCTTTCTTT,TRBJ1-1,.,TRBV4-1,.
CASSQGGLEAFF,TGTGCCAGCAGCCAAGGGGGCCTTGAAGCTTTCTTT,TRBJ1-1,TRBD1,TRBV25-1,.
CASSSWDRSGYTF,TGTGCCAGCAGCTCCTGGGACAGATCGGGCTACACCTTC,TRBJ1-2,TRBD1,TRBV5-4,.
CASSIVGQEPQHF,TGTGCCAGCAGTATCGTGGGACAGGAGCCCCAGCATTTT,TRBJ1-5,TRBD1,TRBV27,.
CASSVAPSASSYEQYF,TGTGCCAGCAGCGTAGCCCCTAGCGCAAGCTCCTACGAGCAGTACTTC,TRBJ2-7,.,TRBV9,.
CASSPLGGGDYEQYF,TGTGCCAGCAGTCCCTTAGGGGGGGGAGACTACGAGCAGTACTTC,TRBJ2-7,.,TRBV27,.
CASSLEGSNYGYTF,TGTGCCAGCAGCTTAGAGGGGTCTAACTATGGCTACACCTTC,TRBJ1-2,.,TRBV7-2,few
CASSRDSPKVTEAFF,TGCGCCAGCAGTCGGGACAGTCCCAAGGTCACTGAAGCTTTCTTT,TRBJ1-1,TRBD1,TRBV5-1,.
CASSIDVSGYEQFF,TGTGCCAGTAGTATAGATGTTTCGGGGTATGAGCAGTTCTTC,TRBJ2-1,.,TRBV19,once
CASSLFAGYIYEQYF,TGTGCCAGCAGCTTATTCGCGGGATATATCTACGAGCAGTACTTC,TRBJ2-7,.,TRBV7-6,.
CAWSAPGYNYGYTF,TGTGCCTGGAGTGCTCCGGGGTATAACTATGGCTACACCTTC,TRBJ1-2,.,TRBV30,.
CASSQVRGRSTDTQYF,TGCGCCAGCAGCCAAGTCAGGGGACGCAGCACAGATACGCAGTATTTT,TRBJ2-3,.,TRBV4-1,once
CASSFGVTYEQYF,TGTGCCAGCAGCTTCGGGGTGACCTACGAGCAGTACTTC,TRBJ2-7,.,TRBV5-5,.
CAISELDRGSHNEQFF,TGTGCCATCAGTGAATTGGACAGGGGTTCTCACAATGAGCAGTTCTTC,TRBJ2-1,TRBD1,TRBV10-3,.
CASSLSGRETYEQYF,TGTGCCAGCAGTTTAAGCGGGAGGGAGACCTACGAGCAGTACTTC,TRBJ2-7,TRBD2,TRBV6-5,.
CASSWVDSQGGEGYTF,TGCGCCAGCAGCTGGGTGGACTCACAGGGAGGGGAAGGCTACACCTTC,TRBJ1-2,.,TRBV5-1,.
CASTTRESYEQYF,TGTGCCAGCACGACACGGGAGAGTTACGAGCAGTACTTC,TRBJ2-7,.,TRBV5-4,.
CASRTSGSSYEQYF,TGTGCCAGCAGGACTAGCGGGAGTTCCTACGAGCAGTACTTC,TRBJ2-7,TRBD2,TRBV28,.
CATSRRDRRDTEAFF,TGTGCCACCAGCCGACGGGACAGGCGAGACACTGAAGCTTTCTTT,TRBJ1-1,TRBD1,TRBV15,.
CASSGPSGRLWETQYF,TGTGCCAGCAGTGGACCCAGCGGGAGGCTTTGGGAGACCCAGTACTTC,TRBJ2-5,TRBD2,TRBV2,.
CASSYSGRSLEQYF,TGTGCCAGCAGTTACTCGGGGCGGAGCCTCGAGCAGTACTTC,TRBJ2-7,.,TRBV6-5,.
CASSLATGSLEQFF,TGTGCCAGCAGCTTGGCCACGGGGTCGTTGGAGCAGTTCTTC,TRBJ2-1,.,TRBV5-4,once
CASSLTSGSYNEQFF,TGTGCCAGCAGCTTAACTAGCGGATCCTACAATGAGCAGTTCTTC,TRBJ2-1,TRBD2,TRBV11-2,.
CASSPFGGLGITSNQPQHF,TGTGCCAGCAGCCCCTTCGGGGGGCTAGGCATAACGAGCAATCAGCCCCAGCATTTT,TRBJ1-5,.,TRBV5-8,once
CASSPLGQSDYGYTF,TGTGCCAGCTCACCACTGGGACAGAGCGACTATGGCTACACCTTC,TRBJ1-2,TRBD1,TRBV18,.
CASSSRGESNYGYTF,TGTGCCAGCAGTAGCAGGGGGGAGTCTAACTATGGCTACACCTTC,TRBJ1-2,TRBD1,TRBV6-1,few
CSVEESYGYTF,TGCAGCGTTGAGGAGTCCTATGGCTACACCTTC,TRBJ1-2,.,TRBV29-1,.
CASSVAGVAEETQYF,TGTGCCAGCAGCGTAGCGGGAGTAGCAGAAGAGACCCAGTACTTC,TRBJ2-5,.,TRBV9,.
CASSMTSREQYF,TGTGCCAGCAGCATGACTAGCCGCGAGCAGTACTTC,TRBJ2-7,TRBD2,TRBV28,.
CASRVHVSGNTIYF,TGTGCCAGCAGGGTACACGTCTCTGGAAACACCATATATTTT,TRBJ1-3,.,TRBV6-5,few
CASSQGREYQETQYF,TGTGCCAGCAGTCAGGGCAGAGAGTACCAAGAGACCCAGTACTTC,TRBJ2-5,.,TRBV25-1,once
CASRYDRGLTGELFF,TGTGCCAGCAGATACGACAGGGGGCTGACCGGGGAGCTGTTTTTT,TRBJ2-2,TRBD1,TRBV6-6,.
CASSIKTADTQYF,TGTGCCAGCAGCATAAAGACAGCAGATACGCAGTATTTT,TRBJ2-3,.,TRBV5-4,.
CASSRTGPYEQYF,TGTGCCAGCAGCAGGACAGGGCCTTACGAGCAGTACTTC,TRBJ2-7,TRBD1,TRBV7-2,.